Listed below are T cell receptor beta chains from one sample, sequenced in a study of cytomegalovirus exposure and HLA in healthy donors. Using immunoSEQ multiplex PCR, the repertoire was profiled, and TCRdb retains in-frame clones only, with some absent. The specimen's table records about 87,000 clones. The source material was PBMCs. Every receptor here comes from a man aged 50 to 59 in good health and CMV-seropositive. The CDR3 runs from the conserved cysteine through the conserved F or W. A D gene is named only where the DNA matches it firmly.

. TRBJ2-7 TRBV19 TGTGCCAGTAGTTACCGTGGACAGAACTACGAGCAGTACTTC CASSYRGQNYEQYF
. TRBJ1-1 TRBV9 TGTGCCAGCAGCCCCCAGGTGATGGACACTGAAGCTTTCTTT CASSPQVMDTEAFF
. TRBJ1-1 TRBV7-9 TGTGCCAGCATCTCTTTGGGGGGGGGCCCGAACACTGAAGCTTTCTTT CASISLGGGPNTEAFF
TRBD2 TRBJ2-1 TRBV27 TGTGCCAGCAGCCGTAGACTAGCGGCCGTTCAGGGGAATGAGCAGTTCTTC CASSRRLAAVQGNEQFF
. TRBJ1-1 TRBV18 TGTGCCAGCTCACCAATTGAGGGGTTTAGGGGACACGGACAGTCCGACACTGAAGCTTTCTTT CASSPIEGFRGHGQSDTEAFF
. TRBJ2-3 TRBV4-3 TGCGCCAGCAGCCATCGGGACACAGATACGCAGTATTTT CASSHRDTDTQYF
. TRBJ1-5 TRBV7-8 TGTGCCAGCAGCTCCGGAGGGGTAAGGCAGCCCCAGCATTTT CASSSGGVRQPQHF
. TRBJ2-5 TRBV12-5 TGTGCTAGTGGTATGGACAGCCAAGAGACCCAGTACTTC CASGMDSQETQYF
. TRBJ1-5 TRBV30 TGTGCCTGGAGCTACAGGGACAATCAGCCCCAGCATTTT CAWSYRDNQPQHF
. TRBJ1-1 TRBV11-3 TGTGCCAGCAGCTTAGATTATGGGCCGGGGGACACTGAAGCTTTCTTT CASSLDYGPGDTEAFF
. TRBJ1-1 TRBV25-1 TGTGCCAGCAGTGAACGGGACCTCGTCAGGGGAGCTTTCTTT CASSERDLVRGAFF
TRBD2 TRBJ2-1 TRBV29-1 TGCAGCGTTGAGGGGCGGGAGTCTTCCTACAATGAGCAGTTCTTC CSVEGRESSYNEQFF
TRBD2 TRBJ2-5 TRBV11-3 TGTGCCAGCAGCTTAGCCCCCCCGGGAGGAGAGACCCAGTACTTC CASSLAPPGGETQYF
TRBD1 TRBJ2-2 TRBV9 TGTGCCAGCAATCCGACAGGGAACGAGGGCACCGGGGAGCTGTTTTTT CASNPTGNEGTGELFF
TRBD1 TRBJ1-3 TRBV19 TGTGCCAGTAGTGACGGGACAGGGGTTTATGGAAACACCATATATTTT CASSDGTGVYGNTIYF
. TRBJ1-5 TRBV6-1 TGTGCCAGCAGTGGACTTTTAACAGGCAGCAATCAGCCCCAGCATTTT CASSGLLTGSNQPQHF
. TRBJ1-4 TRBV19 TGTGCCAGTAGTATGTGGCAGAAAGCAACTAATGAAAAACTGTTTTTT CASSMWQKATNEKLFF
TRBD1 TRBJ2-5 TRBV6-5 TGTGCCAGCAGTTACTCAGAGGGGGCCACCCAGTACTTC CASSYSEGATQYF
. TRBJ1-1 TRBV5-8 TGTGCCAGCAGCTTGTTCGTAGCTTTCTTT CASSLFVAFF
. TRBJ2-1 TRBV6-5 TGTGCCAGCAGTTACTCGGCAGGACTAAACAATGAGCAGTTCTTC CASSYSAGLNNEQFF
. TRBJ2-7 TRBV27 TGTGCCAGCAGTTTGCCGGGTTACGAGCAGTACTTC CASSLPGYEQYF
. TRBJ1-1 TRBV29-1 TGCAGCGCCGGAGGTGCCCCCCACCCAGCTTTCTTT CSAGGAPHPAFF
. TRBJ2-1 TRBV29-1 TGCAGCGTTGACCGGACAGTAGCCTACAATGAGCAGTTCTTC CSVDRTVAYNEQFF
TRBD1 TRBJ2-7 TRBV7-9 TGTGCCAGCAGCTTACGACAGGGGGTCAAATACGAGCAGTACTTC CASSLRQGVKYEQYF
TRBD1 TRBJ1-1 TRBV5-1 TGCGCCAGCAGCATGCAGACAGGGATCACTGAAGCTTTCTTT CASSMQTGITEAFF
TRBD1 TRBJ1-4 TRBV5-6 TGTGCCAGCAGCCTGACACAGGGGGCAAATGAAAAACTGTTTTTT CASSLTQGANEKLFF
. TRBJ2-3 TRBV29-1 TGCAGCGCTGGGGCCGGCACAGATACGCAGTATTTT CSAGAGTDTQYF
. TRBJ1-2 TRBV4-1 TGCGCCAGCAGCCAAGAACGGAAACAGACCTATGGCTACACCTTC CASSQERKQTYGYTF
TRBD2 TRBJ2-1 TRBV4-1 TGCGCCAGCAGCCAAGCCCGACTAGCCGGGAATAGCGTCTACAATGAGCAGTTCTTC CASSQARLAGNSVYNEQFF
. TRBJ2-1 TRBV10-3 TGTGCCATCAGTGAGCGGGATGAGCAGTTCTTC CAISERDEQFF
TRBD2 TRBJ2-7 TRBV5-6 TGTGCCAGCAGCTTGAAGCCCCTAGCGGGAGGGATCTACGAGCAGTACTTC CASSLKPLAGGIYEQYF
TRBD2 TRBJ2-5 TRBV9 TGTGCCAGCAGCGCCGCGGGGGGGACTGGCCGCCAAGAGACCCAGTACTTC CASSAAGGTGRQETQYF
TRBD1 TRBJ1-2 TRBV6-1 TGTGCCAGCAAGGGGGCCTATGGCTACACCTTC CASKGAYGYTF
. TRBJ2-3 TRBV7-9 TGTGCCAGCAGCTTAGTAGAGGGAGGAGATACGCAGTATTTT CASSLVEGGDTQYF
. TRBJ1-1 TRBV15 TGTGCCACCGGAAGGGGGAACACTGAAGCTTTCTTT CATGRGNTEAFF
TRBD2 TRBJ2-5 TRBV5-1 TGCGCCAGCAGCTTGAGGTTTTACGAGCGGGATGGGAAGACCCAGTACTTC CASSLRFYERDGKTQYF
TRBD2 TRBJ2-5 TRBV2 TGTGCCAGCAGTGACGCACTAGCGGGAGGGTTGGAGACCCAGTACTTC CASSDALAGGLETQYF
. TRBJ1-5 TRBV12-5 TGTGCTAGTGGTACAGGTGGGCATCAGCCCCAGCATTTT CASGTGGHQPQHF
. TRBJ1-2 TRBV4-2 TGTGCCAGCAGCCAAGAAGAGACGGGCTATGGCTACACCTTC CASSQEETGYGYTF
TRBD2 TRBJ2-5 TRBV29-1 TGCAGCGTTGGGCCTCTAGCGGGCAAACAAGAGACCCAGTACTTC CSVGPLAGKQETQYF
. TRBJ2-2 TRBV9 TGTGCCAGCAGCCCAACTCGAACAGGTTATACCGGGGAGCTGTTTTTT CASSPTRTGYTGELFF
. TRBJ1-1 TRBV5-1 TGCGCCAGCAGCTGGGAACTGATGGGACAAGGGAACACTGAAGCTTTCTTT CASSWELMGQGNTEAFF
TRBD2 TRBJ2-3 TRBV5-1 TGCGCCAGCAGCTTGTATCGTCCTAGCGGGAGTACAGATACGCAGTATTTT CASSLYRPSGSTDTQYF
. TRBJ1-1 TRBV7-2 TGTGCCAGCAGCCCCGGTAGGAACACTGAAGCTTTCTTT CASSPGRNTEAFF
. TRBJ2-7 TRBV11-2 TGTGCCAGCAGCCCCTCCCAAGCCCACGAGCAGTACTTC CASSPSQAHEQYF
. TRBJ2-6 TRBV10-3 TGTGCCACCACGCAACAGCTCTCTGGGGCCAACGTCCTGACTTTC CATTQQLSGANVLTF
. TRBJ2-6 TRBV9 TGTGCCAGCACCTCTAGGAACTTGTTTGCCAACGTCCTGACTTTC CASTSRNLFANVLTF
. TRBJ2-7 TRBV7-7 TGTGCTAGCAGCCGCGGGCCCCTGAGCGAGCAGTACTTC CASSRGPLSEQYF
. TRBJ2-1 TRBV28 TGTGCCAGCGGCATGGGGGCGGGAGAGCTGGATGAGCAGTTCTTC CASGMGAGELDEQFF
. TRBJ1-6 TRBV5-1 TGCGCCAGCAGCTTGCCGAGCTCCTATAATTCACCCCTCCACTTT CASSLPSSYNSPLHF